The rows below give T cell receptor beta chains drawn from one sample of a study of vaccination effects on CD4 cells after COVID-19. Repertoires were generated with immunoSEQ multiplex PCR, while TCRdb's copy carries only in-frame clones and drops some. The table lists approximately 45,000 clones, 70% to 75% of them singletons, with roughly 7.8% in the top ten. No antigen is known for these receptors. Here the sequenced sample was CD4+ T cells from PBMCs cultured without peptide, taken before COVID-19 vaccination. Every receptor here comes from a human donor who had a prior SARS-CoV-2 infection. CDR3s include the opening cysteine and the closing phenylalanine or tryptophan. Each record gives: D gene, clone size, V gene, J gene, CDR3 DNA, CDR3 protein. D genes are given only for firm matches. Clone size is given for some rows only: seen once, a few or many times, or a class if the clone is expanded.

>TRBD2|few|TRBV29-1|TRBJ2-1
TGCAGCGTTGACCTAGCGGGGGGGCCACAGTTCTTC
CSVDLAGGPQFF
>TRBD1|-|TRBV5-4|TRBJ1-2
TGTGCCAGCACCGCGGGACAGAACTATGGCTACACCTTC
CASTAGQNYGYTF
>-|-|TRBV29-1|TRBJ2-5
TGCAGCGTTGGGCCAGACCAAGAGACCCAGTACTTC
CSVGPDQETQYF
>-|-|TRBV4-3|TRBJ2-2
TGCGCCAGCAGCCAAGACACCAGCGGAACGAACACCGGGGAGCTGTTTTTT
CASSQDTSGTNTGELFF
>-|-|TRBV7-9|TRBJ2-3
TGTGCCAGCAGCTTAATTTCAGGCAGCCCCACAGATACGCAGTATTTT
CASSLISGSPTDTQYF
>-|-|TRBV4-1|TRBJ1-1
TGCGCCAGCGGGGGATGGGGGAACACTGAAGCTTTCTTT
CASGGWGNTEAFF
>-|-|TRBV9|TRBJ2-5
TGTGCCAGCAGCGTAGCGACGGCGTACCAAGAGACCCAGTACTTC
CASSVATAYQETQYF
>-|-|TRBV5-8|TRBJ2-1
TGTGCCAGCAGCTTTTGGGGCTTAGGGCGACAATACAATGAGCAGTTCTTC
CASSFWGLGRQYNEQFF
>-|-|TRBV7-7|TRBJ2-7
TGTGCTAGCAGCAGGGACCCAGCGAGCAGGACCGAGCAGTACTTC
CASSRDPASRTEQYF
>TRBD2|-|TRBV12-5|TRBJ2-3
TGTGCTAGTGCCATTGCCGGACTAGCGGGTTTAGATACGCAGTATTTT
CASAIAGLAGLDTQYF
>-|-|TRBV9|TRBJ2-2
TGTGCCAGCAGCGACCGTCGGAATGTCGCTGGAGGGGAGCTGTTTTTT
CASSDRRNVAGGELFF
>-|few|TRBV5-1|TRBJ1-2
TGCGCCAGCAGCTTGGCCGTAACCGGGACTGGGAAATATGGCTACACCTTC
CASSLAVTGTGKYGYTF
>TRBD1|-|TRBV15|TRBJ2-3
TGTGCCACCAGAGCCCGCGACAGGGGGACAGATACGCAGTATTTT
CATRARDRGTDTQYF
>-|-|TRBV4-3|TRBJ2-1
TGCGCCAGCAGCCTATATCGGGGTGAGCAGTTCTTC
CASSLYRGEQFF
>-|-|TRBV11-3|TRBJ2-5
TGTGCCAGCAGCTTAGATGGGGGCGGGTCCCCAGAGACCCAGTACTTC
CASSLDGGGSPETQYF
>-|-|TRBV11-3|TRBJ1-1
TGTGCCAGCAGCTTTTCCCAGGGTGTTGGGCTTAACACTGAAGCTTTCTTT
CASSFSQGVGLNTEAFF
>-|-|TRBV7-8|TRBJ1-1
TGTGCCAGCAGCTTAGTTTCAGAGGCAGGGAGGAAGGCTGAAGCTTTCTTT
CASSLVSEAGRKAEAFF
>TRBD1|-|TRBV5-8|TRBJ2-1
TGTGCCAGCAGCTCCCTGGGACAGGGGGATGTCAATGAGCAGTTCTTC
CASSSLGQGDVNEQFF
>-|-|TRBV5-6|TRBJ1-4
TGTGCCAGCAGCCTCCGACAGGCTAATGAAAAACTGTTTTTT
CASSLRQANEKLFF
>-|-|TRBV24-1|TRBJ1-2
TGTGCCACCAGTGAAAGGACAGTAAACTATGGCTACACCTTC
CATSERTVNYGYTF
>TRBD1|-|TRBV9|TRBJ2-2
TGTGCCAGCAGGACAGGGCCCGTGGCCGGGGAGCTGTTTTTT
CASRTGPVAGELFF
>TRBD1|-|TRBV6-5|TRBJ1-5
TGTGCCAGCAAACGACAGGGTTTTCAGCCCCAGCATTTT
CASKRQGFQPQHF
>TRBD1|-|TRBV5-1|TRBJ2-3
TGCGCCTCTCGCCCCGGGGGACAGGGCACAGATACGCAGTATTTT
CASRPGGQGTDTQYF
>-|-|TRBV29-1|TRBJ2-1
TGCAGCGTTGAGGCGGGGCCGATTAGCTCCTACAATGAGCAGTTCTTC
CSVEAGPISSYNEQFF
>-|-|TRBV5-1|TRBJ1-2
TGCGCCAGCAGCTTGGATGGAATAATCTATGGCTACACCTTC
CASSLDGIIYGYTF
>-|once|TRBV24-1|TRBJ1-5
TGTGCCACCAGTGAGGGAGGTAAGAAGGGCAATCAGCCCCAGCATTTT
CATSEGGKKGNQPQHF
>-|-|TRBV5-1|TRBJ1-4
TGCGCCAGCAGCTCAGGGATCGGCGCTAATGAAAAACTGTTTTTT
CASSSGIGANEKLFF
>-|-|TRBV19|TRBJ2-1
TGTGCCAGTAGTGTTGCAGACGGGGTGGGTGAGCAGTTCTTC
CASSVADGVGEQFF
>-|-|TRBV4-3|TRBJ2-7
TGCGCCAGCAGCCAAGATTGGGGGGCCATGAGCTACGAGCAGTACTTC
CASSQDWGAMSYEQYF
>-|-|TRBV5-4|TRBJ2-3
TGTGCCAGCAGCTTGGACCCCCAAAATAGAGATACGCAGTATTTT
CASSLDPQNRDTQYF
>TRBD2|-|TRBV7-3|TRBJ2-3
TGTGCCAGCAGCCGAAGGGGCGGGAGGGCTTATGGGGCAGATACGCAGTATTTT
CASSRRGGRAYGADTQYF
>-|-|TRBV6-5|TRBJ1-2
TGTGCCAGCAGTTTGATTTCAGGGAGCGGCTACACCTTC
CASSLISGSGYTF
>-|-|TRBV19|TRBJ2-7
TGTGCCAGTAGTAACAGGGCCCGCGAGCAGTACTTC
CASSNRAREQYF
>TRBD2|-|TRBV7-2|TRBJ2-2
TGTGCCAGCAGCTTATCTCCCAGCGGGGGGAACACCGGGGAGCTGTTTTTT
CASSLSPSGGNTGELFF
>-|-|TRBV6-4|TRBJ2-1
TGTGCCAGCAGTGTCGCTGTGGGACACTCCTACAATGAGCAGTTCTTC
CASSVAVGHSYNEQFF
>-|-|TRBV2|TRBJ1-2
TGTGCCAGCGGTACGGTGGGGGGTGGCTACACCTTC
CASGTVGGGYTF
>-|-|TRBV7-3|TRBJ1-2
TGTGCCAGCAGCTTAACCGGTAGCCCTAACTATGGCTACACCTTC
CASSLTGSPNYGYTF
>-|-|TRBV10-3|TRBJ2-2
TGTGCCATTAGTATGTCGGGACCTGCAAACACCGGGGAGCTGTTTTTT
CAISMSGPANTGELFF
>TRBD1|-|TRBV6-5|TRBJ2-7
TGTGCCAGCAGTTACTTTTATGGGACAGGGCTCTACGAGCAGTACTTC
CASSYFYGTGLYEQYF
>-|few|TRBV5-1|TRBJ2-7
TGCGCCAGCACCCGGGGGACAGCGGCCTACGAGCAGTACTTC
CASTRGTAAYEQYF
>-|-|TRBV7-6|TRBJ2-5
TGTGCCAGCAGCTTAGCGGCTAGGATGGTAGAGACCCAGTACTTC
CASSLAARMVETQYF
>TRBD2|once|TRBV19|TRBJ2-1
TGTGCCAGCGGGACTACAGCATCCCATGAGCAGTTCTTC
CASGTTASHEQFF
>TRBD2|-|TRBV9|TRBJ2-5
TGTGCCAGCAGCGTAGGACTAGCGGGGGGCCAAGAGACCCAGTACTTC
CASSVGLAGGQETQYF
>TRBD1|-|TRBV5-1|TRBJ1-1
TGCGCCAGCAGCTTGGGGACAGGGCGAGGCACTGAAGCTTTCTTT
CASSLGTGRGTEAFF
>-|-|TRBV11-2|TRBJ2-5
TGTGCCAGCAGCCAATCGGTCACCCGGGAGGAGACCCAGTACTTC
CASSQSVTREETQYF
>TRBD2|-|TRBV5-1|TRBJ2-5
TGCGCCAGCAGCTTGAACCGCGGGAGGGCGAGGCAGACCCAGTACTTC
CASSLNRGRARQTQYF
>TRBD2|few|TRBV30|TRBJ2-1
TGTGCCTGGAGAGTTAGCGGGAGCTACAATGAGCAGTTCTTC
CAWRVSGSYNEQFF
>TRBD2|-|TRBV27|TRBJ2-7
TGTGCCAGCAGTTCACCCGGACTAGCGACCTACGAGCAGTACTTC
CASSSPGLATYEQYF
>-|few|TRBV7-9|TRBJ2-3
TGTGCCAGCAGCTTCCGGCTCACAGATACGCAGTATTTT
CASSFRLTDTQYF
>-|-|TRBV20-1|TRBJ1-4
TGCAGTTTAAACCTAGGTGAAAAACTGTTTTTT
CSLNLGEKLFF
>TRBD2|once|TRBV5-8|TRBJ2-1
TGTGCCAGCAGCTCCACCAATGGGGGGACTAGCTCTTACAATGAGCAGTTCTTC
CASSSTNGGTSSYNEQFF
>TRBD1|once|TRBV18|TRBJ1-1
TGTGCCAGCTCACCAGCGACAGGGTCGGGCACTGAAGCTTTCTTT
CASSPATGSGTEAFF
>-|-|TRBV7-2|TRBJ2-3
TGTGCCAGCAACGAGAGAACAGATACGCAGTATTTT
CASNERTDTQYF
>TRBD1|-|TRBV19|TRBJ1-5
TGTGCCAGTAGTCCCGCGGACAGGCTTTATCAGCCCCAGCATTTT
CASSPADRLYQPQHF
>-|-|TRBV11-3|TRBJ2-1
TGTGCCAGCAGCTTAGATGCTTACAATGAGCAGTTCTTC
CASSLDAYNEQFF
>TRBD2|-|TRBV18|TRBJ2-5
TGTGCCAGCTCACCATTTACTAGCGGGATAGTGAACCAGTACTTC
CASSPFTSGIVNQYF
>TRBD2|-|TRBV4-1|TRBJ2-1
TGCGCCAGCAGCCAAATCGCTAGCGGGGAGGGTGAGCAGTTCTTC
CASSQIASGEGEQFF
>TRBD2|-|TRBV5-1|TRBJ2-2
TGCGCCAGCAGCTTGGTGGGGCTAGCGGGGTCGAACACCGGGGAGCTGTTTTTT
CASSLVGLAGSNTGELFF
>-|once|TRBV6-5|TRBJ1-5
TGTGCCAGCTACTGGGGCGGAAATCAGCCCCAGCATTTT
CASYWGGNQPQHF